The present entry profiles one T cell receptor beta chain with its context. The record originates from a study of T cell changes during pregnancy in multiple sclerosis. With 5 bases removed from V and 0 bases from J, the gap between germline ends came to 10 bases. The CDR3 loop spans 14 amino acids. Looked up from germline, CDR1 is MDHEN and CDR2 is SYDVKM. The method was immunoSEQ multiplex PCR; TCRdb's version includes in-frame clones alone and lacks a portion of them. The repertoire consists of roughly 47,000 clones, with 94% occurring once and the leading ten covering around 5%. The chain uses TRBV28 and TRBJ1-1; possible D gene TRBD1, 5 bases. The sequencing here drew on CD8+ T cells from peripheral blood mononuclear cells, taken before pregnancy. This clonotype originated in a female donor with multiple sclerosis, enrolled in a pregnancy study. The CDR3 protein is CASSSRTLNTEAFF. The CDR3 region has the DNA TGTGCCAGCAGTAGCCGGACATTGAACACTGAAGCTTTCTTT.